The clone carrying this TCR beta chain was seen repeatedly, ten times or more. Its target is not known. Time point specified: technical triplicate 3. Preparation of the unsorted libraries drew on 2 million PBMCs stored at -80 C. As for the cDNA, it was generated by 5'RACE with 10-nucleotide random UMIs. Each sequencing run yielded over 200 million TCR-beta sequences from 15-18 subjects. TCRdb re-called the 5' RACE reads through MiXCR, storing one row per CDR3 protein. Here the sample spans 45,000 or so distinct CDR3 sequences, roughly a fifth being singletons. The data stem from a study of neurological immune-mediated disorders. Study results and caveats: None of the CDR3 amino acid sequences in expanded clones turned up in more than one subject, which points to private repertoires in all groups.

V was clipped by 1 base and J by 1 base; unmatched bases: 2. This CDR3 has 16 residues. Germline CDR1 DFQATT, CDR2 SNEGSKA (reference sequence). The receptor was isolated from a man aged 55-75 years with HTLV-1-associated myelopathy (HAM/TSP). J is TRBJ2-4 and V is TRBV20-1; 12 positions match TRBD2. Sequencing input: PBMCs. DNA for the CDR3: TGCAGTGCTAGAGGGACTAGCGGGACGGCCAAAAACATTCAGTACTTC. Its translation is CSARGTSGTAKNIQYF.